The clone carrying this TCR beta chain was detected a few times. Its specificity is unknown. The individuals who served as donors were healthy Caucasians living in Russia, aged roughly 6 to 95. This specimen comes from a study of blood T cells in healthy people across ages. The authors ran a second PCR of roughly 6 to 11 cycles using a sample-barcoded 5' primer and a J-beta primer mix. In TCRdb, the 5' RACE reads were re-called with MiXCR into one record per CDR3 protein. The sample contains about 2 million distinct CDR3 sequences, about 50% of which appear only once. Points from the study as a whole: Both naive CD4+ cell counts and diversity were greater in long-lived donors than in aged donors. Significant beta diversity loss was already apparent by age around 36, declining roughly linearly.

CDR1 and CDR2 (germline): SQVTM, ANQGSEA. This CDR3 comprises 14 residues. Unmatched junction bases numbered 5, after V lost 8 bases and J lost 1 base. The chain is built from TRBV29-1 and TRBJ2-3; 11 bases line up with TRBD2. The receptor's source is a woman between 35 and 50 years old in good health. The sequenced material came from blood. The CDR3 region is CSLLAGGRTDTQYF. CDR3 nucleotide sequence: TGCAGCTTATTAGCGGGGGGGCGCACAGATACGCAGTATTTT.